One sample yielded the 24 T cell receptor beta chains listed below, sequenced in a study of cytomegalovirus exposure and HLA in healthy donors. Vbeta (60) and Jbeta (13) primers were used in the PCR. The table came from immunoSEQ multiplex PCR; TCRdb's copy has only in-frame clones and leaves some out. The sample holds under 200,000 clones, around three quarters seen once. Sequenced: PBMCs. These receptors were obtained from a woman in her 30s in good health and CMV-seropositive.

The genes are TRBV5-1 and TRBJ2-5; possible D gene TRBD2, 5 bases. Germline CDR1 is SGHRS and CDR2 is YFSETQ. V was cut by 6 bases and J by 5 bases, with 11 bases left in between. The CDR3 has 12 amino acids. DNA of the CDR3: TGCGCCAGCACCAGCGGTGGGGAGACCCAGTACTTC. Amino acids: CASTSGGETQYF.

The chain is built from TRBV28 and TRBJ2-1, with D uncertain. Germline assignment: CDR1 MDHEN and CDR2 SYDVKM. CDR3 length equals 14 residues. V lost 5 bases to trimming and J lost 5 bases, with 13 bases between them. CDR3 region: CASSRSIIHNEQFF. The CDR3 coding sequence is TGTGCCAGCAGTAGGAGTATAATCCACAATGAGCAGTTCTTC.

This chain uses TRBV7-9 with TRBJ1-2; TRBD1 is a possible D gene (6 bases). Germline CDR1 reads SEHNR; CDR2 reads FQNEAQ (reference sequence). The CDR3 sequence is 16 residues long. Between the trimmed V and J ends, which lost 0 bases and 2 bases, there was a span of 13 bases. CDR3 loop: CASSLAAGTLNYGYTF. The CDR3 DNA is TGTGCCAGCAGCTTAGCCGCAGGGACATTAAACTATGGCTACACCTTC.

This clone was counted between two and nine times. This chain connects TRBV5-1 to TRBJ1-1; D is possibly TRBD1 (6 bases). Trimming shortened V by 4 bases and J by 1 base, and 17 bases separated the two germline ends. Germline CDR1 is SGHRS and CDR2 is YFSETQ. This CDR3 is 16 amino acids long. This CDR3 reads CASSRSGGGGNTEAFF. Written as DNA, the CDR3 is TGCGCCAGCAGCCGAAGCGGGGGCGGAGGGAACACTGAAGCTTTCTTT.

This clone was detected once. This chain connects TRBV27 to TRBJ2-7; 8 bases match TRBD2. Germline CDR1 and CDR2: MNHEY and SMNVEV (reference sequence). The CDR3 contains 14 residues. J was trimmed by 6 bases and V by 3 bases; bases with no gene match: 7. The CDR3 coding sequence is TGTGCCAGCAGTTTCACTAGCGGAATTAGCGAGCAGTACTTC. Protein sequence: CASSFTSGISEQYF.

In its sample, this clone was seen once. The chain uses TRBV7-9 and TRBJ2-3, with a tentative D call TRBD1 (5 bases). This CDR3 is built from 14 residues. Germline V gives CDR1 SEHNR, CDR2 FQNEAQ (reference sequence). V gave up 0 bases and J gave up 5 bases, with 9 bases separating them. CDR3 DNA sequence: TGTGCCAGCAGCTTAGCGCAGGGCCGAGATACGCAGTATTTT. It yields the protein CASSLAQGRDTQYF. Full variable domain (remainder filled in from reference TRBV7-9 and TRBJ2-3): DTGVSQNPRHKITKRGQNVTFRCDPISEHNRLYWYRQTLGQGPEFLTYFQNEAQLEKSRLLSDRFSAERPKGSFSTLEIQRTEQGDSAMYLCASSLAQGRDTQYFGPGTRLTVL.

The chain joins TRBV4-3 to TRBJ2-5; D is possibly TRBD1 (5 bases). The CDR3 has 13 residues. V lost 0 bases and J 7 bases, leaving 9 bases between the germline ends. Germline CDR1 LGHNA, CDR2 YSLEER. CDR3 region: CASSQEFQGTQYF. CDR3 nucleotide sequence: TGCGCCAGCAGCCAAGAGTTTCAGGGGACCCAGTACTTC.

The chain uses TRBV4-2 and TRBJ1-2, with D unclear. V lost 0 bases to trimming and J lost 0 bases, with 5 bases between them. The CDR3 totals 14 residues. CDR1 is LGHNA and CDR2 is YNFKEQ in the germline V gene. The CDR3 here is CASSQDLANYGYTF. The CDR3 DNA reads TGTGCCAGCAGCCAAGATTTAGCTAACTATGGCTACACCTTC.

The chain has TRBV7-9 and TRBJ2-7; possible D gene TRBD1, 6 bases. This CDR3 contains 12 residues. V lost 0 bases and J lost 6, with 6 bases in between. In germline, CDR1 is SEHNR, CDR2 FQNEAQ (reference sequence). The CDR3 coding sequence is TGTGCCAGCAGCTTAGCGACAGGCGAGCAGTACTTC. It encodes CASSLATGEQYF.

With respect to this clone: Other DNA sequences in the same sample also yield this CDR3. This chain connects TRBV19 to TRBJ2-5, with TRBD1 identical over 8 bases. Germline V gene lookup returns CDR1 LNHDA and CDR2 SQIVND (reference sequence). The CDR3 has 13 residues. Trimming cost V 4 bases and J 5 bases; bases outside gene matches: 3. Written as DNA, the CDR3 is TGTGCCAGTAGTAGACAGGGGTCGGAGACCCAGTACTTC. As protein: CASSRQGSETQYF.

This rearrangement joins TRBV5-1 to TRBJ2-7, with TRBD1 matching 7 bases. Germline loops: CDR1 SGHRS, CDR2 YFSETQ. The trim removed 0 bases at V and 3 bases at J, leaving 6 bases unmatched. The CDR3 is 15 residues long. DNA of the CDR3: TGCGCCAGCAGCTTGGAGGGGGCTTCCCTCTACGAGCAGTACTTC. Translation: CASSLEGASLYEQYF.

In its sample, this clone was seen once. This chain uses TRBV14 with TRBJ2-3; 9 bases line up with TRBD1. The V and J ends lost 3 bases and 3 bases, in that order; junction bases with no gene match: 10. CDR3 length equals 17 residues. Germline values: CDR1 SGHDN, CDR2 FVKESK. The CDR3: CASSQTRDRGRTDTQYF. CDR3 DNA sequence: TGTGCCAGCAGCCAGACCCGAGACAGGGGGAGAACAGATACGCAGTATTTT.

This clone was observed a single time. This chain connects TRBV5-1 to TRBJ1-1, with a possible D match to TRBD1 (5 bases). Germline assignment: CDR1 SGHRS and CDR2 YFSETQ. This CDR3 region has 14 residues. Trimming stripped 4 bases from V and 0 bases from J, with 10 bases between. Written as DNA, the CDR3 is TGCGCCAGCAGCCTGACAGAACTGAACACTGAAGCTTTCTTT. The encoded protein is CASSLTELNTEAFF.

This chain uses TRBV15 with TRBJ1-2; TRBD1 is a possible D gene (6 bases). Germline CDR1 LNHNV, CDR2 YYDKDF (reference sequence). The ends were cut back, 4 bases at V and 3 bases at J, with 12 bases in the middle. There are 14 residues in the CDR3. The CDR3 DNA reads TGTGCCACCAGCACTACTGGACAGTACTATGGCTACACCTTC. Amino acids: CATSTTGQYYGYTF. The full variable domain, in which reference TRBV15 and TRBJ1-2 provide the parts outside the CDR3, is DAMVIQNPRYQVTQFGKPVTLSCSQTLNHNVMYWYQQKSSQAPKLLFHYYDKDFNNEADTPDNFQSRRPNTSFCFLDIRSPGLGDTAMYLCATSTTGQYYGYTFGSGTRLTVV.

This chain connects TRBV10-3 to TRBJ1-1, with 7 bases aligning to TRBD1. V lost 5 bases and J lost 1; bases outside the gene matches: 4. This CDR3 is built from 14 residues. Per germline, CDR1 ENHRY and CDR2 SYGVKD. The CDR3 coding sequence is TGTGCCATCAGTCCCGACAGGGAGAACACTGAAGCTTTCTTT. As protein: CAISPDRENTEAFF.

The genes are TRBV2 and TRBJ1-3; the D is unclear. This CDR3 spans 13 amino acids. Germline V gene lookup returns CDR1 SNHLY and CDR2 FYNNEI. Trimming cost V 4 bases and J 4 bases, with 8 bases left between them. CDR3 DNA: TGTGCCAGCAGTGGCAAGAGGGGAAACACCATATATTTT. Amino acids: CASSGKRGNTIYF.

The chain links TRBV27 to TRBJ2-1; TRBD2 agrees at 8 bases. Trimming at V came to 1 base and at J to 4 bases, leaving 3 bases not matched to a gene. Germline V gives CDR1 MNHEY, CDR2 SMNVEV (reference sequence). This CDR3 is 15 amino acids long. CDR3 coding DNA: TGTGCCAGCAGTTTATTAGCGGGGCCGTACAATGAGCAGTTCTTC. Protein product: CASSLLAGPYNEQFF.

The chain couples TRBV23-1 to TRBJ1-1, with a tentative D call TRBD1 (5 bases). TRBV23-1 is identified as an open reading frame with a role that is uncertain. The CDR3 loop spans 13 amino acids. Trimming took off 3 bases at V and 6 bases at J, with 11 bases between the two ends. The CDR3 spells CASSHGDFAEAFF. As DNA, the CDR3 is TGCGCCAGCAGTCATGGGGACTTTGCTGAAGCTTTCTTT.

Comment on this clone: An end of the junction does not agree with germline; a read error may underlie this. The CDR3 here is CASSSTGVRTGQHF. CDR3 coding DNA: TGTGCCAGCAGTTCCACGGGGGTTAGGACAGGACAGCACTTC. The J gene is TRBJ2-7, the V gene TRBV27; tentative D call: TRBD1 (7 bases). Germline CDR1 MNHEY, CDR2 SMNVEV (reference sequence). The CDR3 has 14 residues.

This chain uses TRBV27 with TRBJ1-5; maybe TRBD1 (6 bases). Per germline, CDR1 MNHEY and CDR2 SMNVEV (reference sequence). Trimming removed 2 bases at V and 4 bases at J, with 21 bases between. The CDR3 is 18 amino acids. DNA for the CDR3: TGTGCCAGCAGTTTAACATCCCCTATGGGGGCCGGGAATCAGCCCCAGCATTTT. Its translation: CASSLTSPMGAGNQPQHF.

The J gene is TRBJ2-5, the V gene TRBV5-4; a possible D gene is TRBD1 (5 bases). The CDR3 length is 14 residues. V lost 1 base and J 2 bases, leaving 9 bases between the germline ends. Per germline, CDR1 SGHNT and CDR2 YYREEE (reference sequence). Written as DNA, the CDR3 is TGTGCCAGCAGCTTGAGGGGCCCGCAAGAGACCCAGTACTTC. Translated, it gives CASSLRGPQETQYF. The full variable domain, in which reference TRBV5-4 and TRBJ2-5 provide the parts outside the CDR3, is ETGVTQSPTHLIKTRGQQVTLRCSSQSGHNTVSWYQQALGQGPQFIFQYYREEENGRGNFPPRFSGLQFPNYSSELNVNALELDDSALYLCASSLRGPQETQYFGPGTRLLVL.

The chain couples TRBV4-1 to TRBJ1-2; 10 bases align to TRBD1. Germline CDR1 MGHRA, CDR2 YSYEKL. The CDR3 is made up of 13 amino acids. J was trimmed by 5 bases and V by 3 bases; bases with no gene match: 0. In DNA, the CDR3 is TGCGCCAGCAGCCAGGGACAGGGGTATGGCTACACCTTC. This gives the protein CASSQGQGYGYTF.

The CDR3 sequence: CASSSRGSGTEAFF. CDR3 coding DNA: TGCGCCAGCAGCAGTAGAGGGTCGGGCACTGAAGCTTTCTTT. The J gene is TRBJ1-1, the V gene TRBV5-1; D gene unclear. V lost 4 bases to trimming and J lost 4 bases, with 14 bases between them. From germline, CDR1 is SGHRS and CDR2 YFSETQ. The CDR3 has 14 residues.

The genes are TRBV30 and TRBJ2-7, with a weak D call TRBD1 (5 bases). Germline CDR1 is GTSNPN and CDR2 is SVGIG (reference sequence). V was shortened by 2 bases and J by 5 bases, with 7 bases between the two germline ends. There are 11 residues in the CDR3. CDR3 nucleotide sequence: TGTGCCTGGAGTAGGGGCAACGAGCAGTACTTC. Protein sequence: CAWSRGNEQYF.